The 15 T cell receptor beta chains in this list originate from one sample, sequenced in a study of blood T cell repertoires in COVID-19. Data came from immunoSEQ multiplex PCR; TCRdb stores just in-frame clones and leaves some out. The data show 200,000 to 300,000 clones, around 89% seen once. The sequencing sample was made of peripheral blood. The receptors stem from a woman in her forties with acute or convalescent COVID-19.

The chain combines TRBV6-5 with TRBJ1-5; 8 bases map to TRBD1. This CDR3 has 15 amino acids. The J segment lost 3 bases and the V segment lost 6 bases, leaving 7 bases of the junction unmatched. Looked up from germline, CDR1 is MNHEY and CDR2 is SVGAGI. CDR3 nucleotide sequence: TGTGCCAGCAGCTCCGGACAGGGATACAATCAGCCCCAGCATTTT. As protein: CASSSGQGYNQPQHF.

The V gene is TRBV7-8, the J gene TRBJ1-2; weak D call: TRBD1 (5 bases). This CDR3 spans 15 amino acids. Germline CDR1 is SGHVS and CDR2 is FQNEAQ. The V end was cut by 4 bases, the J end by 5 bases, with 17 bases between. CDR3 in DNA: TGTGCCAGCAGCTCATTGACAGAAATAGGATATGGCTACACCTTC. It translates to CASSSLTEIGYGYTF.

This chain uses TRBV18 with TRBJ2-3; no definite D call. Deletions cut 0 bases from V and 4 bases from J, with 5 bases between. The CDR3 has 13 amino acids. The germline gives CDR1 KGHSH, CDR2 LQKENI. CDR3 sequence: CASSPPSADTQYF. DNA of the CDR3: TGTGCCAGCTCACCACCGTCTGCAGATACGCAGTATTTT. Using reference TRBV18 and TRBJ2-3 for the parts outside the CDR3, the full variable domain is NAGVMQNPRHLVRRRGQEARLRCSPMKGHSHVYWYRQLPEEGLKFMVYLQKENIIDESGMPKERFSAEFPKEGPSILRIQQVVRGDSAAYFCASSPPSADTQYFGPGTRLTVL.

V and J are TRBV6-5 and TRBJ2-1; TRBD1 agrees at 7 bases. The CDR3 spans 16 residues. CDR1 and CDR2 (germline): MNHEY, SVGAGI. The J segment lost 6 bases and the V segment lost 2 bases, leaving 10 bases of the junction unmatched. CDR3 amino acids: CASSYVWDRASNEQFF. The CDR3 coding sequence is TGTGCCAGCAGTTACGTTTGGGACAGAGCAAGCAATGAGCAGTTCTTC.

The chain combines TRBV5-1 with TRBJ2-3; weak D call: TRBD1 (6 bases). The germline CDR1 and CDR2 sequences are SGHRS and YFSETQ. The CDR3 extends over 12 amino acids. V lost 0 bases, J lost 12 bases, and 11 bases lay in between. Here the CDR3 reads CASSLGRQDQYF. The CDR3 region has the DNA TGCGCCAGCAGCTTGGGCAGACAGGACCAGTATTTT.

The rearrangement links TRBV28 to TRBJ2-2; TRBD1 matches 9 bases. CDR1 is MDHEN, CDR2 SYDVKM, per germline. The V segment lost 5 bases and the J segment 3 bases; nucleotides outside the gene matches: 4. This CDR3 region has 15 residues. The CDR3 DNA follows: TGTGCCAGCAGTATCCGGGACAGGGACACCGGGGAGCTGTTTTTT. Translating gives CASSIRDRDTGELFF.

The chain is built from TRBV9 and TRBJ2-1; D might be TRBD1 (6 bases). Germline V gene data show CDR1 as SGDLS and CDR2 as YYNGEE. CDR3 length: 17 residues. Trimming removed 0 bases from V and 0 bases from J, with 13 bases in between. CDR3 nucleotides: TGTGCCAGCAGCGTAGAGGGGGAAGGAAGCTCCTACAATGAGCAGTTCTTC. Protein product: CASSVEGEGSSYNEQFF.

The chain employs TRBV20-1 and TRBJ2-3; 11 positions match TRBD2. The V and J ends lost 3 bases and 5 bases, in that order; junction bases with no gene match: 10. CDR3 size: 16 residues. Germline CDR1 DFQATT, CDR2 SNEGSKA (reference sequence). In nucleotides, the CDR3 is TGCAGTGCTAGTGTTTTAGCGGGGGGGTATAGAGATACGCAGTATTTT. Its translation: CSASVLAGGYRDTQYF.

The chain carries TRBV6-4 and TRBJ1-1; 8 nucleotides line up with TRBD1. Germline CDR1 and CDR2: MRHNA and SNTAGT. This CDR3 is 14 amino acids long. Unmatched junction bases numbered 4, after V lost 0 bases and J lost 7 bases. CDR3 in DNA: TGTGCCAGCAGTGACTCATTAGACAGGGGTGAAGCTTTCTTT. This encodes CASSDSLDRGEAFF.

The chain employs TRBV21-1 and TRBJ2-1; the D call in the table, TRBD1, was not verified against the DNA. TRBV21-1 is a pseudogene locus. The CDR3 is 12 residues long. The CDR3 DNA is TGTGCCAGCAGTGCTACAGGAGATGAGCAGTTCTTC. Translating gives CASSATGDEQFF.

The CDR3 DNA reads TGTGCCAGCAGCTTAGGGGCAGGTGATAGCAATCAGCCCCAGCATTTT. This translates into CASSLGAGDSNQPQHF. The chain uses TRBV7-2 and TRBJ1-5; D is ambiguous. V was clipped by 1 base and J by 0 bases, with 10 bases between them. Germline CDR1 is SGHTA and CDR2 is FQGNSA. The CDR3 contains 16 residues.

The gene calls are TRBV5-1 and TRBJ1-3; 7 nucleotides line up with TRBD1. The CDR3 runs 16 residues. V lost 2 bases to trimming and J lost 2 bases; unmatched junction nucleotides: 7. From germline, CDR1 is SGHRS and CDR2 YFSETQ. The CDR3 spells CASSLGSTGTGNTIYF. CDR3 bases: TGCGCCAGCAGCTTAGGATCGACAGGGACTGGAAACACCATATATTTT. Complete variable domain (other parts from reference TRBV5-1 and TRBJ1-3): KAGVTQTPRYLIKTRGQQVTLSCSPISGHRSVSWYQQTPGQGLQFLFEYFSETQRNKGNFPGRFSGRQFSNSRSEMNVSTLELGDSALYLCASSLGSTGTGNTIYFGEGSWLTVV.

On this clone: Germline is not matched at one junction end, which may reflect a read error. The J gene is TRBJ2-1, the V gene TRBV5-4; D possibly corresponds to TRBD1 (5 bases). Germline values: CDR1 SGHNT, CDR2 YYREEE (reference sequence). CDR3 length: 13 residues. In DNA, the CDR3 is TGTGCCAGCAGCTTGATTTCGGACAACGAGCAGTTCTTC. Protein sequence: CASSLISDNEQFF.

This chain joins TRBV30 and TRBJ1-1, with TRBD1 matching 7 bases. With V trimmed by 2 bases and J by 3 bases, 9 bases remained unmatched. The CDR3 has 15 residues. Germline V gives CDR1 GTSNPN, CDR2 SVGIG (reference sequence). The CDR3 reads CAWSRGGGPYTEAFF. The CDR3, as DNA: TGTGCCTGGAGTCGTGGAGGGGGCCCGTACACTGAAGCTTTCTTT.

This clone has only one observation. The chain couples TRBV19 to TRBJ1-2; D possibly corresponds to TRBD1 (6 bases). The CDR3 contains 15 residues. The V and J ends lost 0 bases and 5 bases respectively, with 13 bases between them. Germline V gene data show CDR1 as LNHDA and CDR2 as SQIVND (reference sequence). DNA for the CDR3: TGTGCCAGTAGTATAGACTGGACAGTAAAGTATGGCTACACCTTC. Translated: CASSIDWTVKYGYTF.